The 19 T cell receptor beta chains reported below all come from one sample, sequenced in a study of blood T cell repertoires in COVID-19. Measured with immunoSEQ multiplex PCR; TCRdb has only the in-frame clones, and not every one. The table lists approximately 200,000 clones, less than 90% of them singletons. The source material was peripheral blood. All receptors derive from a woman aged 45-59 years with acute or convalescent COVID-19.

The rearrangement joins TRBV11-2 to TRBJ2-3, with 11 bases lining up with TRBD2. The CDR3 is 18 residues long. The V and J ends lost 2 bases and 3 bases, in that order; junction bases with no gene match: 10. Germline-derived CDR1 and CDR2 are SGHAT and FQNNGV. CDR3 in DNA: TGTGCCAGCAGCTTATCAGGGGGCAGGACTAGCGGGACAGATACGCAGTATTTT. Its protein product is CASSLSGGRTSGTDTQYF.

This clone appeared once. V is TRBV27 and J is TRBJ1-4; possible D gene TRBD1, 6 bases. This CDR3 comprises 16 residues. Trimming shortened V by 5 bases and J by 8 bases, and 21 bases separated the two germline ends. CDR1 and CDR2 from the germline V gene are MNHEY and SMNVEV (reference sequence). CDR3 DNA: TGTGCCAGCAGTCCCACCCTACAGGGACTAAGGGAAAAACTGTTTTTT. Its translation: CASSPTLQGLREKLFF. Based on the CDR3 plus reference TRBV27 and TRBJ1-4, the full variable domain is EAQVTQNPRYLITVTGKKLTVTCSQNMNHEYMSWYRQDPGLGLRQIYYSMNVEVTDKGDVPEGYKVSRKEKRNFPLILESPSPNQTSLYFCASSPTLQGLREKLFFGSGTQLSVL.

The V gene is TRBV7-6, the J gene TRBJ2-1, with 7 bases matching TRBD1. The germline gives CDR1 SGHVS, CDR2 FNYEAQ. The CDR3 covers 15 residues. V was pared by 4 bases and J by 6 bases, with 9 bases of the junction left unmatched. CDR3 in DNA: TGTGCCAGCAGCTCCCCAGACAACAGGGGCAATGAGCAGTTCTTC. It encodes CASSSPDNRGNEQFF.

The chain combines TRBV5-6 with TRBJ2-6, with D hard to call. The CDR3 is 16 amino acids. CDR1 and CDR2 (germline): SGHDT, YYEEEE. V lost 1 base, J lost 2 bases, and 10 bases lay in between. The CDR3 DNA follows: TGTGCCAGCAGCTTGCGAACGTCGGCTGGGGCCAACGTCCTGACTTTC. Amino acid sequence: CASSLRTSAGANVLTF.

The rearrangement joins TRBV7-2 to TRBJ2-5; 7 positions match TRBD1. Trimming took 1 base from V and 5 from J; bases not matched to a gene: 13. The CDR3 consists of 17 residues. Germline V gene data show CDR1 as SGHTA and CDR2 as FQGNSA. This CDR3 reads CASSLDPQTGRKETQYF. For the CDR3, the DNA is TGTGCCAGCAGCTTAGATCCCCAGACAGGGCGGAAGGAGACCCAGTACTTC.

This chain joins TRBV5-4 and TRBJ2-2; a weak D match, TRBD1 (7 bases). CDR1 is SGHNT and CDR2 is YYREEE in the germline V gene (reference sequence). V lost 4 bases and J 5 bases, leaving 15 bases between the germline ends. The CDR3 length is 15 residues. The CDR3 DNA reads TGTGCCAGCAGCACCTTCAGGGGGAGGACCGGGGAGCTGTTTTTT. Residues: CASSTFRGRTGELFF.

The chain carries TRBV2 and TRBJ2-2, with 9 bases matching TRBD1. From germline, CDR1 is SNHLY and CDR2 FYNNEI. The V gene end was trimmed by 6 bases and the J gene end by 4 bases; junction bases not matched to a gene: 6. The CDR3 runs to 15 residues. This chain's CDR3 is CASRGQGLSTGELFF. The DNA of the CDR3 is TGTGCCAGCAGGGGACAGGGATTGAGCACCGGGGAGCTGTTTTTT.

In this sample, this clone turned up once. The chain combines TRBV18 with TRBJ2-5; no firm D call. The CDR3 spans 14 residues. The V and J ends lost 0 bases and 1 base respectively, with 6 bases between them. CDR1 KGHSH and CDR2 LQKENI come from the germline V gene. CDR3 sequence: CASSPPNSQETQYF. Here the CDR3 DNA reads TGTGCCAGCTCACCACCGAACAGCCAAGAGACCCAGTACTTC.

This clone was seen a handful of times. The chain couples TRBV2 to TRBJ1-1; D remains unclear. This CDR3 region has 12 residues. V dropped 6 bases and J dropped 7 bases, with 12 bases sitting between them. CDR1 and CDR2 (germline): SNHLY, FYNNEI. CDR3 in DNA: TGTGCCAGCAGGTTGGGAGAAATTGAAGCTTTCTTT. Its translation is CASRLGEIEAFF.

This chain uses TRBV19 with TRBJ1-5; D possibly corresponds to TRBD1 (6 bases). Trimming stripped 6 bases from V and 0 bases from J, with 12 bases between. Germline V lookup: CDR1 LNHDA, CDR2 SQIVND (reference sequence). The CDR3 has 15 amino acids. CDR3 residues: CASRGGGYSNQPQHF. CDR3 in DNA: TGTGCCAGTAGGGGAGGGGGATATAGCAATCAGCCCCAGCATTTT.

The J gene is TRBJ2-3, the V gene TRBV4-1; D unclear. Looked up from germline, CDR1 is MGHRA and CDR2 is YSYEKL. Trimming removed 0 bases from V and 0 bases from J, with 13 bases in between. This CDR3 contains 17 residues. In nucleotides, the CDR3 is TGCGCCAGCAGCCAAGAACGCGGTAGCCCTAGCACAGATACGCAGTATTTT. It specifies CASSQERGSPSTDTQYF.

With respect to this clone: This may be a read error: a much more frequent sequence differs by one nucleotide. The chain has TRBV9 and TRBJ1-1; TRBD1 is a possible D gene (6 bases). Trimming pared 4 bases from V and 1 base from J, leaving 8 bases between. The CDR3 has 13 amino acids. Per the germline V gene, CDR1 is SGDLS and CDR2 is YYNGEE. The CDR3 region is CASSFRGNTEAFF. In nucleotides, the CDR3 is TGTGCCAGCAGCTTCAGGGGGAACACTGAAGCTTTCTTT.

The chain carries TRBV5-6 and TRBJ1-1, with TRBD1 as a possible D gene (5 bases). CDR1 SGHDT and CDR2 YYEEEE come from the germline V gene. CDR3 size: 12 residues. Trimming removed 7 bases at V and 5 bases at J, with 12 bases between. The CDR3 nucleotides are TGTGCCAGCGGCCTGGGGGAGACTGAAGCTTTCTTT. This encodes CASGLGETEAFF.

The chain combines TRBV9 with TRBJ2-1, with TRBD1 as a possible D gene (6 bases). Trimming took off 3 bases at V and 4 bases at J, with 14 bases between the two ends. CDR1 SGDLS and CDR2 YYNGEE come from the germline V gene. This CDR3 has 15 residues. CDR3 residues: CASSGLQGAYNEQFF. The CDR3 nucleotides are TGTGCCAGCAGCGGCCTACAGGGAGCATACAATGAGCAGTTCTTC.

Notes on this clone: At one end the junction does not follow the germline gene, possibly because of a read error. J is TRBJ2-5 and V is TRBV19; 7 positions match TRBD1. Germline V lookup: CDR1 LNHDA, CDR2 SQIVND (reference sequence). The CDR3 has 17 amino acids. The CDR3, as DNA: TGTGCAAGTAGTATATCTCAGGGGACAGCCTACCAAGAGACCCAGTACTTC. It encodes CASSISQGTAYQETQYF.

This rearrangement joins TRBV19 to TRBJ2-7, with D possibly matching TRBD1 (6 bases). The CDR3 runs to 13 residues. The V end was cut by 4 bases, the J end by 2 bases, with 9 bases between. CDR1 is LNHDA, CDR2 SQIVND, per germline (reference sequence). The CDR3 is CASSTRQAYEQYF. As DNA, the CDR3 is TGTGCCAGTAGTACGAGACAGGCCTACGAGCAGTACTTC.

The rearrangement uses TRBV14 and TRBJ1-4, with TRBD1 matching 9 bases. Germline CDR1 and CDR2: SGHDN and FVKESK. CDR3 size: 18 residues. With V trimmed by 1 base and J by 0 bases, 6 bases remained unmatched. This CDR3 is CASSQVRTGVATNEKLFF. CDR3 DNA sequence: TGTGCCAGCAGCCAAGTGCGGACAGGGGTTGCAACTAATGAAAAACTGTTTTTT.

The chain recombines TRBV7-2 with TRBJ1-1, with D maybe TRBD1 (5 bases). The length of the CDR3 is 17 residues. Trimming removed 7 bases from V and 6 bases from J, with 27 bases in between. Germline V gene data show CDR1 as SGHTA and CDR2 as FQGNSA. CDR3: CASTSDFPRGTDPEAFF. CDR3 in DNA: TGTGCCAGCACCTCAGATTTTCCTCGGGGGACCGACCCTGAAGCTTTCTTT.

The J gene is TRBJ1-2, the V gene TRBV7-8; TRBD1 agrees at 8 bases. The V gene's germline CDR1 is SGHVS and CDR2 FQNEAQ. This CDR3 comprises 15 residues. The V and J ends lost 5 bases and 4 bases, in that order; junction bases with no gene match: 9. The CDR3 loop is CASSLGQVSAYGYTF. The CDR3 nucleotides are TGTGCCAGCAGCCTGGGACAGGTCTCGGCCTATGGCTACACCTTC.